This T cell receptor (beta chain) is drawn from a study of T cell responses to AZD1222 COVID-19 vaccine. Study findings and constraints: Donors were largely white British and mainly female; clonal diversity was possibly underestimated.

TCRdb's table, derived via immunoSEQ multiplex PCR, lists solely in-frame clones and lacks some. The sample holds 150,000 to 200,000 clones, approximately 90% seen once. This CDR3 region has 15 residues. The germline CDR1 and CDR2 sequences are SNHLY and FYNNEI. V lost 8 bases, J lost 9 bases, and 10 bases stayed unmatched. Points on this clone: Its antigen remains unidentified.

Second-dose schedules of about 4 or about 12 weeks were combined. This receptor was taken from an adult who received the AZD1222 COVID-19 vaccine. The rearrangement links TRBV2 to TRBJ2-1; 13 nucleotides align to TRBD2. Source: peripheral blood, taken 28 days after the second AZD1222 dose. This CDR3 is CASLQTSGRATEQFF. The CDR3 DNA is TGTGCCAGCCTCCAAACTAGCGGGAGGGCGACTGAGCAGTTCTTC. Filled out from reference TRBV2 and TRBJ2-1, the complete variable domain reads EPEVTQTPSHQVTQMGQEVILRCVPISNHLYFYWYRQILGQKVEFLVSFYNNEISEKSEIFDDQFSVERPDGSNFTLKIRSTKLEDSAMYFCASLQTSGRATEQFFGPGTRLTVL.